The source of this T cell receptor (beta chain) is a study of blood T cell repertoires in COVID-19. Across the whole study: Samples came from the United States, Italy and Spain, spanning acute and convalescent COVID-19.

Only in-frame clones appear in the TCRdb table, and some are missing; sequencing was by immunoSEQ multiplex PCR. The sample shows 100,000 or so clones, about nine tenths of them seen only once. The CDR3 sequence is 12 residues long. The V gene lost 1 base and the J gene lost 6 bases, with 7 bases spanning the gap. Germline CDR1 reads MDHEN; CDR2 reads SYDVKM. This sequence originates from a man between 50 and 59 years old with active COVID-19. The chain is built from TRBV28 and TRBJ2-7, with a tentative D call TRBD2 (6 bases). Source material: peripheral blood. The CDR3 reads CASSLLGGEQYV. The CDR3 DNA sequence: TGTGCCAGCAGTTTATTGGGGGGCGAGCAGTACGTC.